A selection of T cell receptor beta chains follows, all from one sample in a study of blood T cell repertoires in COVID-19. Sequencing used immunoSEQ multiplex PCR; TCRdb keeps in-frame clones, though not all of them. Among around 250,000 clones, about 81% were seen once, and the ten largest hold around 4.1%. The sequenced material came from PBMCs or T cells enriched from blood (not recorded which). The receptors shown here come from a man aged 25-40 years with acute COVID-19. CDR3s include the opening cysteine and the closing phenylalanine or tryptophan. D genes are given only for firm matches. Clone sizes are given selectively: once, few, many, or a class where the clone is expanded.

V gene,D gene,clone size,J gene,CDR3 DNA,CDR3 protein
TRBV24-1,TRBD1,NA,TRBJ2-3,TGTGCCACCAGTGAGACAGGGGGCGCGGATGGTACGCAGTATTTT,CATSETGGADGTQYF
TRBV18,TRBD2,NA,TRBJ2-3,TGTGCCAGCTCACCTACTAGCGCACTTCTCGGCACTAGCACAGATACGCAGTATTTT,CASSPTSALLGTSTDTQYF
TRBV13,NA,NA,TRBJ2-3,TGTGCCAGCAGCAGCCGAACGCAGCGGAGCACAGATACGCAGTATTTT,CASSSRTQRSTDTQYF
TRBV7-8,NA,NA,TRBJ2-3,TGTGCCAGCAGCTCCGCGTTCGGGAGAACCCCAGATACGCAGTATTTT,CASSSAFGRTPDTQYF
TRBV6-5,NA,NA,TRBJ2-5,TGTGCCAGCAGTTACTGGGCCCGCGAGGAGACCCAGTACTTC,CASSYWAREETQYF
TRBV6-4,NA,NA,TRBJ2-6,TGTGCCAGCAGTGCGAGTGTGGGGGCCAACGTCCTGACTTTC,CASSASVGANVLTF
TRBV9,NA,NA,TRBJ1-5,TGTGCCAGCAGCGTAGGGAGCGCCCAGCCCCAGCATTTT,CASSVGSAQPQHF
TRBV5-1,NA,NA,TRBJ1-6,TGCGCCAGCAGCTTGGAGGGAGGGGGGGCCTATAATTCACCCCTCCACTTT,CASSLEGGGAYNSPLHF
TRBV7-9,TRBD2,NA,TRBJ2-2,TGTGCCAGCAGCTTAGTGGCTAGCGGGAGGCGAACCGGGGAGCTGTTTTTT,CASSLVASGRRTGELFF
TRBV4-3,NA,NA,TRBJ2-1,TGCGCCAGCAGCGGGATGGGGAGTCTAGGTACAACCTACAATGAGCAGTTCTTC,CASSGMGSLGTTYNEQFF
TRBV6-5,TRBD1,NA,TRBJ1-1,TGTGCCAGCAGTTACTCTTCCAGGGGGGTCACTGAAGCTTTCTTT,CASSYSSRGVTEAFF
TRBV9,NA,NA,TRBJ2-5,TGTGCCAGCAGCGTAGACGGGGGTGAGACCCAGTACTTC,CASSVDGGETQYF
TRBV28,NA,NA,TRBJ1-3,TGTGCCAGCAGTTCGGCCCTCCGGGGGAGGGTCTCTGGAAACACCATATATTTT,CASSSALRGRVSGNTIYF
TRBV9,TRBD2,NA,TRBJ2-1,TGTGCCAGCAGCGTAGCCCTAGCGGGAGGCAATGAGCAGTTCTTC,CASSVALAGGNEQFF
TRBV5-4,NA,NA,TRBJ1-5,TGTGCCAGCAGCTTGGAGTCAGGGGATCAGCCCCAGCATTTT,CASSLESGDQPQHF
TRBV5-4,TRBD1,NA,TRBJ1-4,TGTGCCAGCAGCTTGGTACCGGGACAGGGTGAAAAACTGTTTTTT,CASSLVPGQGEKLFF
TRBV28,NA,NA,TRBJ1-1,TGTGCCAGCAGTTTAGGGGGGGGATCGACTGAAGCTTTCTTT,CASSLGGGSTEAFF
TRBV28,TRBD1,NA,TRBJ1-2,TGTGCCAGCAGTCCCTACGGACAGGGGCTGAACTATGGCTACACCTTC,CASSPYGQGLNYGYTF
TRBV11-3,NA,NA,TRBJ1-2,TGTGCCAGCAGCCCACCAGGCTATGGCTACACCTTC,CASSPPGYGYTF
TRBV19,TRBD2,NA,TRBJ2-1,TGTGCCAGCACTAGGCTAGCGGAGTACTACAATGAGCAGTTCTTC,CASTRLAEYYNEQFF
TRBV27,NA,NA,TRBJ1-6,TGTGCCAGCAGTTTAGAAGCAAAACAGCTTAATTCACCCCTCCACTTT,CASSLEAKQLNSPLHF
TRBV5-4,TRBD2,NA,TRBJ2-3,TGTGCCAGCAGCTCGAGCGGGGGAGGCGCAGATACGCAGTATTTT,CASSSSGGGADTQYF
TRBV3-1/TRBV3-2,NA,NA,TRBJ2-5,TGTGCCAGCAGCCAAGCCAGGGGGAGGGAGACCCAGTACTTC,CASSQARGRETQYF
TRBV29-1,TRBD2,NA,TRBJ2-1,TGCAGCGTTGACCGTCGGGGGGGGTCCTACAATGAGCAGTTCTTC,CSVDRRGGSYNEQFF
TRBV3-1/TRBV3-2,NA,few,TRBJ2-2,TGTGCCAGCAGTAATCTGGGGGCAGGGGCGGTCGGGGAGCTGTTTTTT,CASSNLGAGAVGELFF
TRBV28,TRBD1,NA,TRBJ1-5,TGTGCCAGCAGTTTAGGACAGGGGAATCAGCCCCAGCATTTT,CASSLGQGNQPQHF
TRBV12-3/TRBV12-4,NA,NA,TRBJ2-5,TGTGCCAGCAGTTTGGGAGCTAGGGAGACCCAGTACTTC,CASSLGARETQYF
TRBV6-4,NA,NA,TRBJ1-4,TGTGCCAGCAGTGACTCCCTAGGTCCCTACGGGGGTAAGACTAATGAAAAACTGTTTTTT,CASSDSLGPYGGKTNEKLFF
TRBV6-5,NA,NA,TRBJ2-5,TGTGCCAGCAGTTTCCAGCAGGGGACCCAGTACTTC,CASSFQQGTQYF
TRBV28,NA,NA,TRBJ1-6,TGTGCCAGCAGTGCCGACGCGGGCTCACCCCTCCACTTT,CASSADAGSPLHF
TRBV6-5,NA,NA,TRBJ1-1,TGTGCCGGCAAGGGGCTCTCAGAGAACACTGAAGCTTTCTTT,CAGKGLSENTEAFF
TRBV6-6,TRBD1,NA,TRBJ1-1,TGTGCCAGCAGTGACGGACAGGGGTTCGACACTGAAGCTTTCTTT,CASSDGQGFDTEAFF
TRBV7-6,TRBD1,NA,TRBJ1-6,TGTGCCAGCAGCTTAGGGACAGGGAATTCACCCCTCCACTTT,CASSLGTGNSPLHF
TRBV4-1,NA,NA,TRBJ1-5,TGCGCCAGCAGCCAAGATCGGGGTTTACAGCCCCAGCATTTT,CASSQDRGLQPQHF
TRBV10-1,TRBD1,NA,TRBJ1-1,TGCGCCAGCAGTGGGTCAGGGGGCCTTATGACAGCTTTCTTT,CASSGSGGLMTAFF
TRBV5-1,TRBD1,NA,TRBJ2-2,TGCGCCAGCAGTTTACGTACAGGGGTCACCGGGGAGCTGTTTTTT,CASSLRTGVTGELFF
TRBV28,NA,NA,TRBJ1-1,TGTGCCAGCAGTTCGACTAACAGGGCTAACGCTGAAGCTTTCTTT,CASSSTNRANAEAFF
TRBV5-1,NA,NA,TRBJ2-3,TGTGCCAGCAGCTTGCAACAGGGTTCAAGGGGCCAGGGTACGCAGTATTTT,CASSLQQGSRGQGTQYF
TRBV4-2,NA,few,TRBJ2-6,TGTGCCAGCAGCCAAGATCAGGGCTCTGGGGCCAACGTCCTGACTTTC,CASSQDQGSGANVLTF
TRBV2,NA,NA,TRBJ2-2,TGTGCCAGACCCACGAGGGGGTCGACAACCGGGGAGCTGTTTTTT,CARPTRGSTTGELFF
TRBV7-9,TRBD1,NA,TRBJ1-3,TGTGCCAGCAGCTCCCTCGGACAGGGGTCGTACGGAAACACCATATATTTT,CASSSLGQGSYGNTIYF
TRBV27,NA,NA,TRBJ1-2,TGTGCCAGCAGTTTAAAGGCAGGGGCCTCCGGTGGCTACACCTTC,CASSLKAGASGGYTF
TRBV5-1,TRBD2,NA,TRBJ2-5,TGCGCCAGCAGCTTCCGACTAGCGGGGACGTACCAAGAGACCCAGTACTTC,CASSFRLAGTYQETQYF
TRBV7-2,NA,NA,TRBJ2-3,TGTGCCAGCAGACGCAGGACTTCTCCGGATACGCAGTATTTT,CASRRRTSPDTQYF
TRBV5-1,TRBD2,NA,TRBJ2-3,TGCGCCAGCAGCTTAACCAGCGGGGAGTCTCAAGGGGATACGCAGTATTTT,CASSLTSGESQGDTQYF
TRBV9,TRBD1,NA,TRBJ2-6,TGTGCCAGCAGCCCAGCGACAGGGGTAGGGGCCAACGTCCTGACTTTC,CASSPATGVGANVLTF
TRBV25-1,NA,NA,TRBJ1-1,TGTGCCAGCAGTGCCACAACCAAGAACACTGAAGCTTTCTTT,CASSATTKNTEAFF
TRBV11-1,TRBD1,NA,TRBJ2-2,TGTGCCAGCAGCCCGACAGGACAGGGGGCCGGGGAGCTGTTTTTT,CASSPTGQGAGELFF
TRBV27,NA,NA,TRBJ1-6,TGTGCCAGCAGTTTGGGGCAGGTTAATTCACCCCTCCACTTT,CASSLGQVNSPLHF
TRBV29-1,TRBD2,NA,TRBJ2-1,TGCAGCGTCGAGAGACTAGCGGGAGTGGGGCATGAGCAGTTCTTC,CSVERLAGVGHEQFF
TRBV12-3/TRBV12-4,NA,few,TRBJ1-1,TGTGCCAGCAGTCAGGGGTTGTCCACTGAAGCTTTCTTT,CASSQGLSTEAFF
TRBV10-3,TRBD1,once,TRBJ1-1,TGTGCCATCAGTGAGTCAGGGGGCCCTGCCCTTGAAGCTTTCTTT,CAISESGGPALEAFF